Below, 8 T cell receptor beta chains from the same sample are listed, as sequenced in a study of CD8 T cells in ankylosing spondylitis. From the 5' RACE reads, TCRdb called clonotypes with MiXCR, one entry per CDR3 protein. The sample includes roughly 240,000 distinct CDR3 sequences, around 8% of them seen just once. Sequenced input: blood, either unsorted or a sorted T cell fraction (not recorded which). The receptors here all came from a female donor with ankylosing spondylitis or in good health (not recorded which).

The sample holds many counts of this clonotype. CDR3 nucleotide sequence: TGCGCCAGCAGCCAGGGGACAGGGTCTGGGGGCAATCAGCCCCAGCATTTT. Amino acids: CASSQGTGSGGNQPQHF. The genes are TRBV4-3 and TRBJ1-5; the match to TRBD1 covers 9 bases. Germline assignment: CDR1 LGHNA and CDR2 YSLEER. The CDR3 is 17 amino acids. The V and J ends lost 3 bases and 2 bases, in that order; junction bases with no gene match: 8.

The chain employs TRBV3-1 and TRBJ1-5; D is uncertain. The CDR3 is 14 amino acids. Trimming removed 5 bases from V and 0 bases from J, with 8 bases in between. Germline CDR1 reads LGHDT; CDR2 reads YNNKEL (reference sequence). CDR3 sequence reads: CASSGGYSNQPQHF. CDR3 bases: TGTGCCAGCAGCGGAGGGTATAGCAATCAGCCCCAGCATTTT.

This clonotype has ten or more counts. In nucleotides, the CDR3 is TGCAGCGTTGTGGACGTCCTTCCGACCTTC. The encoded protein is CSVVDVLPTF. The chain recombines TRBV29-1 with TRBJ1-2; D is ambiguous. Germline V gives CDR1 SQVTM, CDR2 ANQGSEA. CDR3 length equals 10 residues. Trimming stripped 4 bases from V and 14 bases from J, with 14 bases between. Looking up the rest from reference TRBV29-1 and TRBJ1-2 gives the full variable domain: SAVISQKPSRDICQRGTSLTIQCQVDSQVTMMFWYRQQPGQSLTLIATANQGSEATYESGFVIDKFPISRPNLTFSTLTVSNMSPEDSSIYLCSVVDVLPTFGSGTRLTVV.

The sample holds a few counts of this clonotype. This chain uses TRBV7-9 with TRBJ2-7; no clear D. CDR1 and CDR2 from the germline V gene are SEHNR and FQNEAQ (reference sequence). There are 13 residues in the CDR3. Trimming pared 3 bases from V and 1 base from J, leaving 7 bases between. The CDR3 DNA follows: TGTGCCAGCAGCTTTGCCAGTTCCTACGAGCAGTACTTC. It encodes CASSFASSYEQYF.

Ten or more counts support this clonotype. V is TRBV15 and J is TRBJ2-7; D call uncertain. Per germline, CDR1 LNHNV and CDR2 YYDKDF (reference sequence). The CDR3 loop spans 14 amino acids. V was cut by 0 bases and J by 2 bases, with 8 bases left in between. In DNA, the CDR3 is TGTGCCACCAGCAGAGATCTCTCCCCCTACGAGCAGTACTTC. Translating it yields CATSRDLSPYEQYF.

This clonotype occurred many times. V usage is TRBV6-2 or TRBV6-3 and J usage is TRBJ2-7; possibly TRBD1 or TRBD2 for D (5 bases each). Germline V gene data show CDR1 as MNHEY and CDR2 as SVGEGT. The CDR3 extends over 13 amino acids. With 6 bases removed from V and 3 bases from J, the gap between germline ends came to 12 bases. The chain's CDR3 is CASSKGTVYEQYF. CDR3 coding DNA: TGTGCCAGCAGCAAAGGGACGGTCTACGAGCAGTACTTC.

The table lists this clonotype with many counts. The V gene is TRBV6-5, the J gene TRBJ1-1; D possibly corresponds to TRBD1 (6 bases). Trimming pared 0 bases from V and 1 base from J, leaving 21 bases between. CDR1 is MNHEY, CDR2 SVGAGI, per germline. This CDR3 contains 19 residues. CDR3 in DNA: TGTGCCAGCAGTTACTCGGTTTCACAGGGAGAGTTCAGGAACACTGAAGCTTTCTTT. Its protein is CASSYSVSQGEFRNTEAFF.

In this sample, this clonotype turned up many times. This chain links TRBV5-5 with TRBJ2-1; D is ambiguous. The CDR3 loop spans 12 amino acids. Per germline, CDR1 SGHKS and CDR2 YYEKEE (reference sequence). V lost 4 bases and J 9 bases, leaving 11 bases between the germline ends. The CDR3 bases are TGTGCCAGCAGCCTACGCCTCGGTGAGCAGTTCTTC. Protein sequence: CASSLRLGEQFF.